These T cell receptor beta chains were read from a single sample in a study of long-term antiretroviral therapy in people with HIV. Method: immunoSEQ multiplex PCR; TCRdb's copy keeps in-frame clones and lacks some. The table lists 25,000 to 30,000 clones, about 82% of them singletons. This material consisted of unsorted PBMCs, taken 0.8 years after starting antiretroviral therapy. The receptors here all came from a woman between 25 and 40 years old with HIV. The CDR3 runs from the conserved cysteine through the conserved F or W. Each record gives: clone size, V gene, D gene, J gene, CDR3 DNA, CDR3 protein. The D gene is left open where the match is weak. Rows give clone size only sometimes, using once, few, many, or a class for an expanded clone.

clone_size: NA; v_call: TRBV18; d_call: TRBD1; j_call: TRBJ1-3; cdr3_nt: TGTGCCAGCTCACCGACGGGACCTGAAAACAGGGGGACTGGAAACACCATATATTTT; cdr3_aa: CASSPTGPENRGTGNTIYF
clone_size: NA; v_call: TRBV6-5; d_call: TRBD1; j_call: TRBJ1-2; cdr3_nt: TGTGCCAGCAGTTCCAGGACAGGCTATGGCTACACCTTC; cdr3_aa: CASSSRTGYGYTF
clone_size: NA; v_call: TRBV10-1; d_call: NA; j_call: TRBJ2-1; cdr3_nt: TGCGCCAGCAGTGATAATCGGGTCGGCTATGAGCAGTTCTTC; cdr3_aa: CASSDNRVGYEQFF
clone_size: once; v_call: TRBV6-6; d_call: TRBD2; j_call: TRBJ2-2; cdr3_nt: TGTGCCAGCACCGGGACTATAGACACCGGGGAGCTGTTTTTT; cdr3_aa: CASTGTIDTGELFF
clone_size: once; v_call: TRBV6-4; d_call: NA; j_call: TRBJ1-1; cdr3_nt: TGTGCCAGCAGAGAGCGGCCCACCTCCGAAGCTTTCTTT; cdr3_aa: CASRERPTSEAFF
clone_size: NA; v_call: TRBV25-1; d_call: NA; j_call: TRBJ1-1; cdr3_nt: TGTGCCAGCTCAAATCCGGGCGGCGCTTTCTTT; cdr3_aa: CASSNPGGAFF
clone_size: once; v_call: TRBV19; d_call: TRBD1; j_call: TRBJ1-4; cdr3_nt: TGTGCCAGTAGTTACGGACAGGGTTATGAAAAACTGTTTTTT; cdr3_aa: CASSYGQGYEKLFF
clone_size: NA; v_call: TRBV5-1; d_call: NA; j_call: TRBJ1-1; cdr3_nt: TGCGCCAGCAGCTTACAGCCCGAGAACACTGAAGCTTTCTTT; cdr3_aa: CASSLQPENTEAFF
clone_size: NA; v_call: TRBV5-1; d_call: NA; j_call: TRBJ2-1; cdr3_nt: TGCGCCAGCAGCTTGAGGGGCCCCTTCGTGGATTCCTACAATGAGCAGTTCTTC; cdr3_aa: CASSLRGPFVDSYNEQFF
clone_size: NA; v_call: TRBV5-1; d_call: NA; j_call: TRBJ1-3; cdr3_nt: TGCGCCAGCAGCTTGGACGCCGATCGGGCCCTCTCTGGAAACACCATATATTTT; cdr3_aa: CASSLDADRALSGNTIYF
clone_size: NA; v_call: TRBV11-3; d_call: NA; j_call: TRBJ1-1; cdr3_nt: TGTGCCAGCAGCTTCGGAGAGGGCGCTGAAGCTTTCTTT; cdr3_aa: CASSFGEGAEAFF
clone_size: NA; v_call: TRBV2; d_call: NA; j_call: TRBJ1-3; cdr3_nt: TGTGCCAGCAAAGAGGGGCCTTACTCTGGAAACACCATATATTTT; cdr3_aa: CASKEGPYSGNTIYF
clone_size: NA; v_call: TRBV2; d_call: NA; j_call: TRBJ1-5; cdr3_nt: TGTGCCAGCAGTGACAATCTCGGCCAGCCCCAGCATTTT; cdr3_aa: CASSDNLGQPQHF